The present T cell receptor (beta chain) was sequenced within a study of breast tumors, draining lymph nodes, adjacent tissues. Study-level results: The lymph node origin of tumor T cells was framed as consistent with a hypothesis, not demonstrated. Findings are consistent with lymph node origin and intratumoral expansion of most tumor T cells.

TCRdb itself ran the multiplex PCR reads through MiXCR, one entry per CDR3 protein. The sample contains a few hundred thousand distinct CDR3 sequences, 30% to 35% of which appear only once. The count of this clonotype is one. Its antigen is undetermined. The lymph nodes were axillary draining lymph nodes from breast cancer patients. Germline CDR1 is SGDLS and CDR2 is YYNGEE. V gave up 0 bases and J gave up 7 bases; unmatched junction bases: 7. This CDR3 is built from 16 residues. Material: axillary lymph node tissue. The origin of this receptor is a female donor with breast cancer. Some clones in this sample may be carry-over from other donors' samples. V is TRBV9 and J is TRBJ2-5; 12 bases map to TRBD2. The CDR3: CASSVASGGEAGTQYF. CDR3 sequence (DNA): TGTGCCAGCAGCGTAGCTAGCGGGGGGGAAGCCGGGACCCAGTACTTC.